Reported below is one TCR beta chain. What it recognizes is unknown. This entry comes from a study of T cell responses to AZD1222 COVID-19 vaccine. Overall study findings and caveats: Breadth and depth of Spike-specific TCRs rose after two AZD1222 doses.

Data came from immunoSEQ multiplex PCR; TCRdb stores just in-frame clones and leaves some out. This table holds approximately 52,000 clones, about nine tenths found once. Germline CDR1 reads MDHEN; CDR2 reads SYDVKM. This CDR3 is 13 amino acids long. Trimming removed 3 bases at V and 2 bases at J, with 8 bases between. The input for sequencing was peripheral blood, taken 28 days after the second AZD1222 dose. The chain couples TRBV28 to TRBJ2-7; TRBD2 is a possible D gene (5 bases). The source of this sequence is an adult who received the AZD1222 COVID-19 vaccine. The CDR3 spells CASSLGRTYEQYF. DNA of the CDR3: TGTGCCAGCAGTTTGGGGAGAACCTACGAGCAGTACTTC.